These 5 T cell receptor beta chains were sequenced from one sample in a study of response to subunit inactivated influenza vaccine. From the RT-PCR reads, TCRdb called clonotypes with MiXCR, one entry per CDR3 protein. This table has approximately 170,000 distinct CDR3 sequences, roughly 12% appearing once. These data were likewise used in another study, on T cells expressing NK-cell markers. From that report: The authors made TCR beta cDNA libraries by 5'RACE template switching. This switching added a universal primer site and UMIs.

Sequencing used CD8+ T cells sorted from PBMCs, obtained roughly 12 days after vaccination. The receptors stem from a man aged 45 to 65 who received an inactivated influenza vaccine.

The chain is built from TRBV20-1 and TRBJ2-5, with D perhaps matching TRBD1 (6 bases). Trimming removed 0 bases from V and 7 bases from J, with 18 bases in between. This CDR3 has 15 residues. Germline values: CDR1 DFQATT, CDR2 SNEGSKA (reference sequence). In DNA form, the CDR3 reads TGCAGTGCTAGAGATGGTGACAGGCCGTTGCGGACCCAGTACTTC. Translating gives CSARDGDRPLRTQYF.

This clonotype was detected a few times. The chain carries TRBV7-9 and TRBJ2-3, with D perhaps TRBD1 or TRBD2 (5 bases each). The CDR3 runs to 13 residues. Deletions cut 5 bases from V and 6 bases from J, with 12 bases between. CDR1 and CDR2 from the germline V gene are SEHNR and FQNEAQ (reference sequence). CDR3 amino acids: CASSALWGDTQYF. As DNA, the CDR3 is TGTGCCAGCAGCGCCTTGTGGGGGGATACGCAGTATTTT.

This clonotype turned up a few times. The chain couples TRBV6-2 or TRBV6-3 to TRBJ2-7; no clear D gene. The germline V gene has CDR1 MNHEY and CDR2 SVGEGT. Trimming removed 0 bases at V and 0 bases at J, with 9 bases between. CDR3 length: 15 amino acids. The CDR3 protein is CASSYSQESSYEQYF. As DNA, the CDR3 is TGTGCCAGCAGTTACTCCCAGGAGAGCTCCTACGAGCAGTACTTC.

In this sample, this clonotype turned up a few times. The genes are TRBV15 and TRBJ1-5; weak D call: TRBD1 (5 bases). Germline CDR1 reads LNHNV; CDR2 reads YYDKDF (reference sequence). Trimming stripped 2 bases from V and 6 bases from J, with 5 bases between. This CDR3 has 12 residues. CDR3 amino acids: CATSRQGQPQHF. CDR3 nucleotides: TGTGCCACCAGCAGACAGGGTCAGCCCCAGCATTTT.

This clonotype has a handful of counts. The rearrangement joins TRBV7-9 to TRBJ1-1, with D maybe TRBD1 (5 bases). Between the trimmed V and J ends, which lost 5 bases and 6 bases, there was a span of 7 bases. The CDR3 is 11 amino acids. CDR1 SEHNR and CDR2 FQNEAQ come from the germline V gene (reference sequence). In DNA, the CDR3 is TGTGCCAGCAGCGAGACAGCTGAAGCTTTCTTT. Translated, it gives CASSETAEAFF.